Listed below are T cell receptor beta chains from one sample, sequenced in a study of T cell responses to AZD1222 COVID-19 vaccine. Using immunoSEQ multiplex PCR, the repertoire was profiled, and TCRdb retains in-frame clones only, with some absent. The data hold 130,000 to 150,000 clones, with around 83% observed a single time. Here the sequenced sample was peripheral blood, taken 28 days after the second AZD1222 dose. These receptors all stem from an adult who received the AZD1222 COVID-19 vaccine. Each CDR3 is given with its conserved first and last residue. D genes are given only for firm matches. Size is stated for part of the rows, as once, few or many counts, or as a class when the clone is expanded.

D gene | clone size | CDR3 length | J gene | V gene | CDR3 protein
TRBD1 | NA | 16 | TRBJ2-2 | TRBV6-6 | CASSFDRTGVSGELFF
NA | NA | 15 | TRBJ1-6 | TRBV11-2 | CASSSVLRTVLTLHF
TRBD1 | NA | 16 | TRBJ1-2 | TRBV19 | CASRWTGRVRDYGYTF
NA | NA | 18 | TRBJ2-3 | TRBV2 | CASSESPVWRGPTDTQYF
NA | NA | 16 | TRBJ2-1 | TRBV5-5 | CASSLRSTPTYNEQFF
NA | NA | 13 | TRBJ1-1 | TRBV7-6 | CASSVHMNTEAFF
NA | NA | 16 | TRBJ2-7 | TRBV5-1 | CASSRGGGASSYEQYF
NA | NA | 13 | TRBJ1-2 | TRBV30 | CAWEGKTSYGYTF
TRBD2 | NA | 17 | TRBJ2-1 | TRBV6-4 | CASSVSVAGTSPNEQFF
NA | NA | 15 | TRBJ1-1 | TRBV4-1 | CASSQLGKKSTEAFF
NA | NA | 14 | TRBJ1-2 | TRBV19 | CASSHGSVSNGYTF
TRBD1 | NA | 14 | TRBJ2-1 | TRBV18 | CASSAGTDSNEQFF
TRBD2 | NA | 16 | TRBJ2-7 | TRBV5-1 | CASSFVGRGAPYEQYF
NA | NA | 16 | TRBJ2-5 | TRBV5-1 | CASSLATRQYQETQYF
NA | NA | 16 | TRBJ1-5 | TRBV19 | CASSTSSGVGSQPQHF
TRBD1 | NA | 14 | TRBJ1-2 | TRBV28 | CASSLRDRSGGYTF
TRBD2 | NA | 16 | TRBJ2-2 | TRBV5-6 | CASSELGGENTGELFF
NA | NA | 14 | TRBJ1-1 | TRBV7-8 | CASSLGDGNTEAFF
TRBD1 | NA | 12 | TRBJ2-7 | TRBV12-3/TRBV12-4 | CASRSGTEGQYF
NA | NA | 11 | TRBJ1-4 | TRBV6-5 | CASNYALRLFF
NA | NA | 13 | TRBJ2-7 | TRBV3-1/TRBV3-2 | CASSLPASYEQYF
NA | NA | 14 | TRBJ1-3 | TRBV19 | CASSIRTAGNTIYF
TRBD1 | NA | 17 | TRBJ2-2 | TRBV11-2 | CASIHPPDRGMTGELFF
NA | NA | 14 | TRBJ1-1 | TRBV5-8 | CASRGDWANTEAFF
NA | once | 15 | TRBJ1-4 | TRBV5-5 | CASREKQGTNEKLFF
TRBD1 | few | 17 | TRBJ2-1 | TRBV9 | CASSPQGGTGPPNEQFF
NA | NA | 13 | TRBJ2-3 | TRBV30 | CAWSVSDPDTQYF
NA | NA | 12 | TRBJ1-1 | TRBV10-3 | CAISELATEAFF
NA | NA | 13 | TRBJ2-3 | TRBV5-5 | CASSLLPSDTQYF
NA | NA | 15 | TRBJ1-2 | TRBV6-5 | CASSYSEGANYGYTF
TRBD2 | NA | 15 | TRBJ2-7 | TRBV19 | CASSIGLAGVLEQYF
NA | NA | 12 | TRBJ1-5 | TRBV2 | CASSEESMPQHF
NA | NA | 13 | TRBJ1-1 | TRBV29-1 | CSVTPPGNTEAFF
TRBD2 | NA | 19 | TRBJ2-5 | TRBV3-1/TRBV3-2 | CASSRNPGLAGGEWETQYF
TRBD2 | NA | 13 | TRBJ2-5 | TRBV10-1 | CASSLAGDRTQYF
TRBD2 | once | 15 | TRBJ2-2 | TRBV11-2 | CASSLGGGKTGELFF
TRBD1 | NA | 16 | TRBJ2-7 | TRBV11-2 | CASSLGSGQVLREQYF
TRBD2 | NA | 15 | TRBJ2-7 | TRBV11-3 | CASSLKAGVGYEQYF
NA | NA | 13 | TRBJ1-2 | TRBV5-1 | CASTDGSNYGYTF
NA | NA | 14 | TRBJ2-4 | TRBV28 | CASSPTGPKNIQYF
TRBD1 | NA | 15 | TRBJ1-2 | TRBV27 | CASSFDWTGRYGYTF
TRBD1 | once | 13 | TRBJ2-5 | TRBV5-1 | CASTEQGRETQYF
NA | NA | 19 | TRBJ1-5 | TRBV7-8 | CASSLVRGPPFRGNQPQHF
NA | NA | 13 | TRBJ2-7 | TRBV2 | CASKGISLYEQYF
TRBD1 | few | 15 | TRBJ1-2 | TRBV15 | CATSRSRAGGEGYTF
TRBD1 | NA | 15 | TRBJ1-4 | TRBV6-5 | CASSSDRDTNEKLFF
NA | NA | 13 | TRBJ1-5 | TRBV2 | CASRADSNQPQHF
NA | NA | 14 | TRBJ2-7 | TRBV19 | CACSSGLSSYEQYF
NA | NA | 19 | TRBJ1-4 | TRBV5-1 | CASSPIDSHIVATNEKLFF
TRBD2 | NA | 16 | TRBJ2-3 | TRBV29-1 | CSVETLAGGITDTQYF
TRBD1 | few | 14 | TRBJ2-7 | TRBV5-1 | CASSWGDRIDEQYF
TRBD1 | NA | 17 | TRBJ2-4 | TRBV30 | CAWSRFGQALTWNIQYF
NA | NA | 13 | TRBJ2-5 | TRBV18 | CASSPGIQETQYF
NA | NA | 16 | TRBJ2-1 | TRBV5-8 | CASSSRQGPSYNEQFF
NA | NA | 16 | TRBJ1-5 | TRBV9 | CASSVNREGRHQPQHF
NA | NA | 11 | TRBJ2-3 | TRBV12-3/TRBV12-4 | CASTSTDTQYF